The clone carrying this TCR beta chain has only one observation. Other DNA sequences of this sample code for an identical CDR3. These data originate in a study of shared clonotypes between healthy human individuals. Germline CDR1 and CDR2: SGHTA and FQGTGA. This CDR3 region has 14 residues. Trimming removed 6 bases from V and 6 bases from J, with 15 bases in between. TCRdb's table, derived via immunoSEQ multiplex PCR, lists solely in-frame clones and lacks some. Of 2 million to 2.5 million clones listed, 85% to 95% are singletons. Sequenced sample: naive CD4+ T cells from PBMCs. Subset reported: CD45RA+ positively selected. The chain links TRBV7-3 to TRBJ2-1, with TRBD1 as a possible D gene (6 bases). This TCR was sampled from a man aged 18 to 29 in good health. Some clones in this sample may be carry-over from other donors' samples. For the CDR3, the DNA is TGTGCCAGCAGTCCCCCAGGGGTCGGCAATGAGCAGTTCTTC. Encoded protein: CASSPPGVGNEQFF.